The rows below give T cell receptor beta chains drawn from one sample of a study of PD-1 blockade in mismatch repair-deficient tumors. Generated by immunoSEQ multiplex PCR, the TCRdb table keeps only in-frame clones and is missing some. In the table there are about 130,000 clones, roughly 90% of which are singletons. The starting material was peripheral blood, obtained 72 weeks after starting pembrolizumab. The origin of the receptors is an adult with mismatch repair-deficient cancer. CDR3s include the opening cysteine and the closing phenylalanine or tryptophan. A D gene is named only where the DNA matches it firmly. Size is omitted from some rows. Given values are once, few, many or a class for expanded clones.

V gene,CDR3 length,clone size,J gene,D gene,CDR3 DNA,CDR3 protein
TRBV11-2,11,.,TRBJ2-3,.,TGTGCCAGCAGCCATCAGGATACGCAGTATTTT,CASSHQDTQYF
TRBV19,17,once,TRBJ2-7,.,TGTGCCAGTAGTCCCCGGCTTTTCAGCGGTCCCTCCTACGAGCAGTACTTC,CASSPRLFSGPSYEQYF
TRBV7-2,15,.,TRBJ2-7,TRBD2,TGTGCCAGCAGCTTAGGGTTAGCGGGAGAGAACGAGCAGTACTTC,CASSLGLAGENEQYF
TRBV14,12,.,TRBJ2-3,.,TGTGCCAGCAGCCAAGTAGCAGATACGCAGTATTTT,CASSQVADTQYF
TRBV13,15,.,TRBJ2-6,.,TGTGCCAGCAGCATAGGGATCCCTGGGGCCAACGTCCTGACTTTC,CASSIGIPGANVLTF
TRBV7-8,15,few,TRBJ2-7,TRBD2,TGTGCCAGCAGCCTCTGGATTAGCGGGAATGGTGAGCAGTACTTC,CASSLWISGNGEQYF
TRBV27,16,.,TRBJ2-3,TRBD2,TGTGCCAGCAGTTTATTGGGACTAGCGGGGTCGGATACGCAGTATTTT,CASSLLGLAGSDTQYF
TRBV28,15,once,TRBJ2-3,.,TGTGCCAGCAATACTCGCACGGATAGCACAGATACGCAGTATTTT,CASNTRTDSTDTQYF
TRBV29-1,13,.,TRBJ2-7,TRBD2,TGCAGCGTAAGGACTAGCGGGGCTTACGAGCAGTACTTC,CSVRTSGAYEQYF
TRBV7-9,14,.,TRBJ2-5,.,TGTGCCAGCAGCCTAGGACCACGCGGAGAGACCCAGTACTTC,CASSLGPRGETQYF
TRBV19,14,.,TRBJ2-7,.,TGTGCCAGTAGTCCGGCAGGGAGAACCTACGAGCAGTACTTC,CASSPAGRTYEQYF
TRBV6-1,15,.,TRBJ1-5,.,TGTGCCAGCACATCTTCCGAACATAGCAATCAGCCCCAGCATTTT,CASTSSEHSNQPQHF
TRBV10-1,14,.,TRBJ2-3,TRBD2,TGCGCCAGCAGGAGGCACGAGCGGGGAGATACGCAGTATTTT,CASRRHERGDTQYF
TRBV7-9,11,few,TRBJ2-7,.,TGTGCCAGCAGCGCTAGTACCGAGCAGTACTTC,CASSASTEQYF
TRBV21-1,15,.,TRBJ2-1,.,TGTGCCAGCAGACGTTCTAGCGGGAGGGTGAATGAGCAGTTCTTC,CASRRSSGRVNEQFF
TRBV4-3,15,.,TRBJ2-7,.,TGCGCCAGCAGCCAAGCGGCGGGGCAGGGTTACGAGCAGTACTTC,CASSQAAGQGYEQYF
TRBV29-1,12,.,TRBJ2-1,.,TGCAGCGTCTTTGGCAGCTACAATGAGCAGTTCTTC,CSVFGSYNEQFF
TRBV6-5,14,few,TRBJ2-7,.,TGTGCCAGCAGTTACTCCTGGGGTTCTTACGAGCAGTACTTC,CASSYSWGSYEQYF
TRBV2,13,.,TRBJ2-5,.,TGTGCCAGCGGGAACGGCGTCAGGGAGACCCAGTACTTC,CASGNGVRETQYF
TRBV7-2,13,.,TRBJ2-5,.,TGTGCCAGCAGCCCCCGTTTGTTTGAGACCCAGTACTTC,CASSPRLFETQYF
TRBV11-2,17,few,TRBJ2-7,.,TGTGCCAGCAGCCCATGGCAGGAGACGGGACTTTACTACGAGCAGTACTTC,CASSPWQETGLYYEQYF
TRBV29-1,15,.,TRBJ1-1,.,TGCAGCGTTACAGATGGGGGGCACGGGAACACTGAAGCTTTCTTT,CSVTDGGHGNTEAFF
TRBV19,16,.,TRBJ2-7,TRBD1,TGTGCCAGTAGTCCGAAAGTGACAGGGCCCACCTACGAGCAGTACTTC,CASSPKVTGPTYEQYF